One sample yielded the 27 T cell receptor beta chains listed below, sequenced in a study of T-cell memory formation after mild COVID-19. TCRdb itself ran the 5' RACE reads through MiXCR, one entry per CDR3 protein. The sample holds 350,000 or so distinct CDR3 sequences; 13% are singletons and the top ten take 20% to 25%. Specimen: PBMCs or a T cell subset sorted from them (not recorded which). The source is a man between 18 and 35 years old who had mild COVID-19 (a few samples of this study predate the infection). Cell type and time point are not known.

This clonotype turned up a few times. V and J are TRBV7-2 and TRBJ2-1; tentatively, D is TRBD2 (6 bases). Deletions cut 5 bases from V and 6 bases from J, with 11 bases between. Per germline, CDR1 SGHTA and CDR2 FQGNSA. The CDR3 sequence is 13 residues long. The CDR3 nucleotides read TGTGCCAGCAGCCTGGGACTTTTCAATGAGCAGTTCTTC. Amino acid sequence: CASSLGLFNEQFF. The full variable domain, completed using reference TRBV7-2 and TRBJ2-1, is GAGVSQSPSNKVTEKGKDVELRCDPISGHTALYWYRQSLGQGLEFLIYFQGNSAPDKSGLPSDRFSAERTGGSVSTLTIQRTQQEDSAVYLCASSLGLFNEQFFGPGTRLTVL.

This clonotype was found a few times. This chain uses TRBV4-3 with TRBJ2-1, with 7 bases fitting TRBD1. The CDR3 contains 16 residues. Germline V gene data show CDR1 as LGHNA and CDR2 as YSLEER. The V and J ends lost 4 bases and 3 bases, in that order; junction bases with no gene match: 9. The CDR3 sequence: CASSPHGTENYNEQFF. Written as DNA, the CDR3 is TGCGCCAGCAGCCCGCATGGGACAGAGAACTACAATGAGCAGTTCTTC.

The rearrangement uses TRBV5-1 and TRBJ1-2; D uncertain. V was trimmed by 4 bases and J by 2 bases, leaving 15 bases between them. Germline values: CDR1 SGHRS, CDR2 YFSETQ. This CDR3 region has 15 residues. The CDR3 here is CASSPPRGGNYGYTF. CDR3 sequence (DNA): TGCGCCAGCAGCCCTCCACGGGGTGGGAACTATGGCTACACCTTC.

The chain combines TRBV5-5 with TRBJ1-2; weak D call: TRBD1 (6 bases). The CDR3 is 14 residues long. The V gene's germline CDR1 is SGHKS and CDR2 YYEKEE (reference sequence). The germline V and J ends were trimmed by 0 bases and 6 bases, with 12 bases remaining between them. The CDR3 DNA reads as TGTGCCAGCAGCTTGGCCCCCGGGACACATGGCTACACCTTC. Translating it yields CASSLAPGTHGYTF.

By its share, this clonotype is medium-sized. The chain uses TRBV11-2 and TRBJ1-2; D uncertain. The CDR3 has 18 amino acids. V was clipped by 0 bases and J by 0 bases, with 17 bases between them. Per germline, CDR1 SGHAT and CDR2 FQNNGV. For the CDR3, the DNA is TGTGCCAGCAGCTTAGATCCCTTCTTAGGACGGCCTAACTATGGCTACACCTTC. It specifies CASSLDPFLGRPNYGYTF.

This chain connects TRBV29-1 to TRBJ1-5; D is ambiguous. Per the germline V gene, CDR1 is SQVTM and CDR2 is ANQGSEA. V was clipped by 4 bases and J by 0 bases, with 7 bases between them. The CDR3 has 13 residues. CDR3 in amino acids: CSVGSDSNQPQHF. The CDR3 nucleotides read TGCAGCGTTGGCTCGGATAGCAATCAGCCCCAGCATTTT.

The chain is built from TRBV28 and TRBJ1-1; 8 bases are shared with TRBD1. Germline CDR1 and CDR2: MDHEN and SYDVKM. The V gene end was trimmed by 8 bases and the J gene end by 3 bases; junction bases not matched to a gene: 5. The CDR3 consists of 13 residues. CDR3 protein: CASGGTGHTEAFF. The CDR3, as DNA: TGTGCCAGCGGCGGGACAGGTCACACTGAAGCTTTCTTT. Combining the CDR3 with reference TRBV28 and TRBJ1-1 gives the whole variable domain DVKVTQSSRYLVKRTGEKVFLECVQDMDHENMFWYRQDPGLGLRLIYFSYDVKMKEKGDIPEGYSVSREKKERFSLILESASTNQTSMYLCASGGTGHTEAFFGQGTRLTVV.

The rearrangement links TRBV7-2 to TRBJ1-4, with a tentative D call TRBD1 (5 bases). Germline CDR1 and CDR2: SGHTA and FQGNSA. Trimming cost V 5 bases and J 3 bases, with 16 bases left between them. The CDR3 runs 16 residues. CDR3 in amino acids: CASSPFSTDANEKLFF. The CDR3 bases are TGTGCCAGCAGCCCCTTCTCGACAGATGCTAATGAAAAACTGTTTTTT.

This clonotype occurred many times. The chain links TRBV4-1 to TRBJ1-1; D not resolved. CDR3 length: 14 residues. Germline values: CDR1 MGHRA, CDR2 YSYEKL. V was cut by 1 base and J by 1 base, with 7 bases left in between. CDR3 region: CASSQGIANTEAFF. In DNA form, the CDR3 reads TGCGCCAGCAGCCAAGGAATAGCGAACACTGAAGCTTTCTTT.

This rearrangement joins TRBV29-1 to TRBJ2-2; D unclear. The V end lost 2 bases, the J end lost 5 bases, and 9 bases lay between the germline ends. Germline CDR1 is SQVTM and CDR2 is ANQGSEA. This CDR3 spans 13 amino acids. The DNA for the CDR3 is TGCAGCGTTGAATTGGCGATTACCGGGGAGCTGTTTTTT. It codes for CSVELAITGELFF.

This clonotype has more than one count but fewer than ten. This chain connects TRBV4-3 to TRBJ1-3, with a tentative D call TRBD1 (6 bases). V lost 5 bases and J lost 7, with 15 bases in between. The germline V gene has CDR1 LGHNA and CDR2 YSLEER. The CDR3 extends over 14 amino acids. CDR3 bases: TGCGCCAGCAGCGCGGCAGGGGCGGCGAACACCATATATTTT. Its translation: CASSAAGAANTIYF.

This clonotype came up a few times. The chain couples TRBV5-1 to TRBJ2-3; the D call may be TRBD1 or TRBD2 (5 bases each). The V end was cut by 2 bases, the J end by 4 bases, with 23 bases between. Germline V gives CDR1 SGHRS, CDR2 YFSETQ. This CDR3 is built from 18 residues. Here the CDR3 DNA reads TGCGCCAGCAGCTTTCGGTTTCAAGGGACCCCCGTGGCAGATACGCAGTATTTT. It codes for CASSFRFQGTPVADTQYF. Together with reference TRBV5-1 and TRBJ2-3, the CDR3 gives the full variable domain: KAGVTQTPRYLIKTRGQQVTLSCSPISGHRSVSWYQQTPGQGLQFLFEYFSETQRNKGNFPGRFSGRQFSNSRSEMNVSTLELGDSALYLCASSFRFQGTPVADTQYFGPGTRLTVL.

The chain links TRBV6-4 to TRBJ1-2, with unresolved D. Per the germline V gene, CDR1 is MRHNA and CDR2 is SNTAGT. This CDR3 spans 14 amino acids. V was shortened by 0 bases and J by 4 bases, with 9 bases between the two germline ends. This chain's CDR3 is CASSDSVIIYGYTF. The CDR3, as DNA: TGTGCCAGCAGTGACTCGGTTATAATCTATGGCTACACCTTC.

The J gene is TRBJ2-7, the V gene TRBV4-3, with D hard to call. The CDR3 length is 15 residues. The V and J ends lost 0 bases and 0 bases respectively, with 9 bases between them. Germline CDR1 is LGHNA and CDR2 is YSLEER. CDR3 region: CASSQEWVSSYEQYV. For the CDR3, the DNA is TGCGCCAGCAGCCAAGAATGGGTCAGCTCCTACGAGCAGTACGTC.

The chain recombines TRBV4-3 with TRBJ1-1; the D is unclear. The germline V and J ends were trimmed by 0 bases and 2 bases, with 10 bases remaining between them. The CDR3 extends over 15 amino acids. Germline V gives CDR1 LGHNA, CDR2 YSLEER. The CDR3 is CASSQDRPFNTEAFF. The CDR3 bases are TGCGCCAGCAGCCAAGACAGGCCATTTAACACTGAAGCTTTCTTT.

This clonotype was seen only a few times. V usage is TRBV6-5 and J usage is TRBJ1-3; TRBD1 is a possible D gene (6 bases). Germline V gene data show CDR1 as MNHEY and CDR2 as SVGAGI. The CDR3 contains 17 residues. The V gene lost 2 bases and the J gene lost 0 bases, with 14 bases spanning the gap. The CDR3 loop is CASSYLQGTSSGNTIYF. The CDR3 nucleotides read TGTGCCAGCAGTTACCTCCAGGGGACGAGCTCTGGAAACACCATATATTTT.

The table lists this clonotype with a few counts. The chain employs TRBV23-1 and TRBJ1-5; unclear D gene. TRBV23-1 is labeled an ORF, and its function is uncertain. This CDR3 comprises 14 residues. Trimming shortened V by 11 bases and J by 7 bases, and 21 bases separated the two germline ends. CDR3 in amino acids: CAGPMRGKDQPQHF. DNA for the CDR3: TGCGCCGGCCCAATGCGGGGAAAGGACCAGCCCCAGCATTTT.

Here the CDR3 DNA reads TGTGCCAGCAGTACGTCCCGGCCTTCTAACTATGGCTACACCTTC. This translates into CASSTSRPSNYGYTF. J is TRBJ1-2 and V is TRBV27; D not resolved. The CDR3 has 15 amino acids. Per germline, CDR1 MNHEY and CDR2 SMNVEV (reference sequence). The V end was cut by 5 bases, the J end by 0 bases, with 13 bases between.

The table lists this clonotype with a few counts. V and J are TRBV7-6 and TRBJ2-1, with D possibly TRBD1 on 5 matching bases. The CDR3 consists of 13 residues. Trimming stripped 5 bases from V and 8 bases from J, with 13 bases between. Per germline, CDR1 SGHVS and CDR2 FNYEAQ. The CDR3 loop reads CASSPFQGYEQFF. The DNA of the CDR3 is TGTGCCAGCAGCCCGTTCCAGGGCTATGAGCAGTTCTTC.

CDR3 protein: CASKMTSGGSYNEQFF. Written as DNA, the CDR3 is TGTGCCAGCAAGATGACTAGCGGGGGGTCCTACAATGAGCAGTTCTTC. V gene TRBV6-2 or TRBV6-3 combines with J gene TRBJ2-1, with TRBD2 identical over 13 bases. The V gene's germline CDR1 is MNHEY and CDR2 SVGEGT. The J segment lost 1 base and the V segment lost 7 bases, leaving 4 bases of the junction unmatched. CDR3 length: 16 residues.

This clonotype occurred a few times. This rearrangement joins TRBV6-6 to TRBJ1-1, with unresolved D. The CDR3 is 13 amino acids. V was trimmed by 6 bases and J by 8 bases, leaving 16 bases between them. In germline, CDR1 is MNHNY, CDR2 SVGAGI (reference sequence). CDR3 sequence: CASSRGWRGEAFF. CDR3 nucleotides: TGTGCCAGCAGCCGAGGCTGGCGGGGAGAAGCTTTCTTT.

The J gene is TRBJ2-1, the V gene TRBV10-3, with D perhaps TRBD1 or TRBD2 (5 bases each). V lost 0 bases and J 0 bases, leaving 9 bases between the germline ends. The CDR3 consists of 16 residues. The germline V gene has CDR1 ENHRY and CDR2 SYGVKD. The CDR3 nucleotides read TGTGCCATCAGTGAGTCGACGGGACGCTCCTACAATGAGCAGTTCTTC. This sequence encodes CAISESTGRSYNEQFF.

Ten or more counts support this clonotype. The chain has TRBV9 and TRBJ2-3; D unresolved. V dropped 0 bases and J dropped 0 bases, with 11 bases sitting between them. CDR3 size: 16 residues. The germline V gene encodes CDR1 SGDLS and CDR2 YYNGEE. In DNA, the CDR3 is TGTGCCAGCAGCGTAGCCCCAGCGTTTAGCACAGATACGCAGTATTTT. Translated: CASSVAPAFSTDTQYF.

The chain combines TRBV4-3 with TRBJ2-3; TRBD1 is a possible D gene (6 bases). Germline CDR1 and CDR2: LGHNA and YSLEER. There are 17 residues in the CDR3. The ends were cut back, 0 bases at V and 2 bases at J, with 15 bases in the middle. CDR3 sequence (DNA): TGCGCCAGCAGCCAAGACTCCTTGCAGGGGCCCACAGATACGCAGTATTTT. As protein: CASSQDSLQGPTDTQYF.

V usage is TRBV5-5 and J usage is TRBJ2-2, with D possibly being TRBD2 (7 bases). Germline CDR1 and CDR2: SGHKS and YYEKEE (reference sequence). Trimming removed 4 bases at V and 6 bases at J, with 22 bases between. The CDR3 extends over 17 amino acids. Written as DNA, the CDR3 is TGTGCCAGCAGCATCCACAGGGACCCTCGGGGGGCCGGGGAGCTGTTTTTT. This sequence encodes CASSIHRDPRGAGELFF.

V and J are TRBV13 and TRBJ2-1, with 7 bases lining up with TRBD2. Germline CDR1 reads PRHDT; CDR2 reads FYEKMQ (reference sequence). V trimming: 2 bases; J trimming: 5 bases; junction bases outside the gene matches: 6. The CDR3 contains 15 residues. CDR3 sequence reads: CASSLWEGTHNEQFF. The CDR3 coding sequence is TGTGCCAGCAGCTTATGGGAGGGGACCCACAATGAGCAGTTCTTC.

This clonotype came up a few times. CDR3: CATSDLGRLRGQYF. Here the CDR3 DNA reads TGTGCCACCAGTGATTTAGGGCGCCTACGAGGGCAGTACTTC. The J gene is TRBJ2-7, the V gene TRBV24-1; no clear D. The ends were cut back, 1 base at V and 9 bases at J, with 15 bases in the middle. The germline V gene encodes CDR1 KGHDR and CDR2 SFDVKD. The CDR3 loop spans 14 amino acids.